These 7 T cell receptor beta chains came from one sample sequenced in a study of blood T cells in healthy people across ages. A second PCR of 7 to 11 cycles used a sample-barcoded 5' primer and a J-beta primer mix. TCRdb reanalysed the 5' RACE reads using MiXCR and keeps one entry per CDR3 protein. The table lists hundreds of thousands of distinct CDR3 sequences, 58% of them singletons, with approximately 23% in the top ten. Sample: blood. The receptors originated from a man aged 30 to 45 in good health.

This clonotype was recorded once. This rearrangement joins TRBV7-9 to TRBJ1-2; 7 nucleotides match TRBD1. Looked up from germline, CDR1 is SEHNR and CDR2 is FQNEAQ (reference sequence). The length of the CDR3 is 15 residues. V dropped 8 bases and J dropped 2; count of bases not matched to a gene: 11. CDR3 nucleotide sequence: TGTGCCAGCGGTCTAGACAGGGTTCTAAACTATGGCTACACCTTC. Translating gives CASGLDRVLNYGYTF.

In regard to this clonotype: The junction departs from germline at one end; a sequencing error may be responsible. The chain is built from TRBV4-1 and TRBJ2-4; perhaps TRBD2 as D (6 bases). CDR3 size: 18 residues. Germline V CDR1 and CDR2: MGHRA, YSYEKL. CDR3 residues: CASSQVSQDYIAKSIQYF. In DNA, the CDR3 is TGCGCCAGCAGCCAAGTTTCACAGGACTATATAGCCAAAAGCATTCAGTACTTC.

The genes are TRBV5-1 and TRBJ2-1, with D possibly TRBD2 on 5 matching bases. Germline V gene lookup returns CDR1 SGHRS and CDR2 YFSETQ. Trimming shortened V by 4 bases and J by 7 bases, and 21 bases separated the two germline ends. This CDR3 has 16 residues. CDR3: CASSPRAVNPGNEQFF. DNA of the CDR3: TGCGCCAGCAGCCCCCGGGCGGTCAACCCGGGGAATGAGCAGTTCTTC.

The chain combines TRBV3-1 with TRBJ2-3; D tentatively fits TRBD1 or TRBD2 (6 bases each). CDR1 is LGHDT, CDR2 YNNKEL, per germline (reference sequence). This CDR3 spans 15 amino acids. Trimming removed 0 bases from V and 4 bases from J, with 11 bases in between. CDR3 bases: TGTGCCAGCAGCCAAGAACGGGGGCCCGCAGATACGCAGTATTTT. Translated: CASSQERGPADTQYF.

The table lists this clonotype with a count of one. The chain combines TRBV4-3 with TRBJ2-7, with D perhaps given as TRBD1 or TRBD2 (5 bases each). V was cut by 0 bases and J by 10 bases, with 16 bases left in between. CDR3 length: 14 amino acids. CDR1 LGHNA and CDR2 YSLEER come from the germline V gene. CDR3 DNA: TGCGCCAGCAGCCAAGAGTTTATGTTTGGGGACCAGTACTTC. Translation gives CASSQEFMFGDQYF.

This rearrangement joins TRBV4-2 to TRBJ2-7, with no clear D. The end of the DNA is better explained by TRBJ2-4, so the J call may be wrong. CDR1 is LGHNA and CDR2 is YNFKEQ in the germline V gene. The CDR3 extends over 13 amino acids. CDR3 nucleotide sequence: TGTGCCAGCAGCCAAGACAGAAACAACATTCAGTACTTC. It encodes CASSQDRNNIQYF.

This clonotype was observed a few times. J is TRBJ2-7 and V is TRBV20-1; 13 positions agree with TRBD2. The J call is in doubt because the DNA end fits TRBJ2-5 better. This CDR3 is built from 15 residues. Germline assignment: CDR1 DFQATT and CDR2 SNEGSKA (reference sequence). CDR3 bases: TGCAGTGCTAAGGACGGACTAGCGGGAGTCGAGACCCAGTACTTC. Protein: CSAKDGLAGVETQYF.